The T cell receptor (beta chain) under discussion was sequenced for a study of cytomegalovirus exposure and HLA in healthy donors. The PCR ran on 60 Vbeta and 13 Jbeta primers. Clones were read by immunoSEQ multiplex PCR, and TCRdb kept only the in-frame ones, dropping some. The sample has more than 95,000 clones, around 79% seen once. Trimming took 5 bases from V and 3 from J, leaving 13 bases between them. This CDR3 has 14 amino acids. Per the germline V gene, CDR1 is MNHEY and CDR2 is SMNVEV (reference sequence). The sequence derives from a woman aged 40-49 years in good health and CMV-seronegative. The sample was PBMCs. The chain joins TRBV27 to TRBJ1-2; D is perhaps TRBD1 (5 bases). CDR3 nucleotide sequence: TGTGCCAGCAGTGCGGGGGGTCCTTACTATGGCTACACCTTC. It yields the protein CASSAGGPYYGYTF.